Below, 2 T cell receptor beta chains from the same sample are listed, as sequenced in a study of read filtering for tumor transcriptome and immune sequencing. The library was built from 400 to 500 ng RNA with molecular barcoded adaptors for alpha/delta and beta/gamma chains. TCRdb re-called the reads through MiXCR, storing one row per CDR3 protein. The sample includes about 58,000 distinct CDR3 sequences, around an eighth seen only once; the top ten take around 16%. What was sequenced was a population of CD138-negative cells sorted from bone marrow. The receptors come from a donor aged 40 or older with multiple myeloma.

Ten or more counts support this clonotype. V usage is TRBV10-3 and J usage is TRBJ1-6; maybe TRBD1 (5 bases). In germline, CDR1 is ENHRY, CDR2 SYGVKD. The CDR3 loop spans 16 amino acids. Trimming took 0 bases from V and 10 from J, leaving 16 bases between them. The chain's CDR3 is CAISESSAGRGSPLHF. CDR3 sequence (DNA): TGTGCCATCAGTGAGTCTTCGGCAGGGAGGGGATCACCCCTCCACTTT.

Ten or more counts support this clonotype. The rearrangement joins TRBV20-1 to TRBJ1-5, with D perhaps TRBD1 (6 bases). Germline lookup yields CDR1 DFQATT and CDR2 SNEGSKA (reference sequence). V was clipped by 2 bases and J by 6 bases, with 11 bases between them. CDR3 size: 13 residues. The CDR3 is CSARTGQGQPQHF. The CDR3 bases are TGCAGTGCTAGAACGGGACAAGGTCAGCCCCAGCATTTT.